Shown below are 6 T cell receptor beta chains from a single sample sequenced in a study of CD4 T cells in relation to SARS-CoV-2 and coronaviruses. These receptors are not linked to any known antigen. Unexposed donor CD4+ T cells date from about 2011-2019, before the COVID-19 pandemic. Isolation of CD4+ T cells took place after approximately eleven days in culture. The assay was immunoSEQ multiplex PCR, and TCRdb's table has in-frame clones only and misses some. The data show 20,000 to 30,000 clones, about 77% seen once. Sequencing was performed on CD4+ T cells from PBMCs, cultured in vitro. The receptors shown here come from a human donor in good health.

The V call is TRBV11-3, the J call TRBJ2-1; 11 bases line up with TRBD2. Trimming at V came to 3 bases and at J to 9 bases, leaving 13 bases not matched to a gene. The CDR3 totals 17 residues. The germline V gene has CDR1 SGHNT and CDR2 YENEEA. CDR3 amino acids: CASSFRLLAGGFSEQFF. The DNA for the CDR3 is TGTGCCAGCAGCTTTCGTTTGCTAGCGGGAGGTTTTAGTGAGCAGTTCTTC. Supplemented by reference TRBV11-3 and TRBJ2-1, the full variable domain reads EAGVVQSPRYKIIEKKQPVAFWCNPISGHNTLYWYLQNLGQGPELLIRYENEEAVDDSQLPKDRFSAERLKGVDSTLKIQPAELGDSAVYLCASSFRLLAGGFSEQFFGPGTRLTVL.

This rearrangement joins TRBV5-8 to TRBJ1-1; the D gene is possibly TRBD1 (6 bases). CDR1 is SGHTS, CDR2 YDEGEE, per germline. V was cut by 4 bases and J by 1 base, with 20 bases left in between. The CDR3 runs to 17 residues. The chain's CDR3 is CASSKELQTGRNTEAFF. The CDR3 DNA is TGTGCCAGCAGCAAAGAACTCCAGACAGGTCGGAACACTGAAGCTTTCTTT.

The chain joins TRBV6-6 to TRBJ2-3, with D perhaps TRBD1 (5 bases). With 6 bases removed from V and 5 bases from J, the gap between germline ends came to 9 bases. The CDR3 is made up of 12 amino acids. The V gene's germline CDR1 is MNHNY and CDR2 SVGAGI (reference sequence). CDR3 sequence (DNA): TGTGCCAGCAGCCCCAGGGAAGATACGCAGTATTTT. This gives the protein CASSPREDTQYF.

This clone came up a few times. The chain employs TRBV30 and TRBJ1-3, with D possibly matching TRBD1 (6 bases). Between the trimmed V and J ends, which lost 5 bases and 0 bases, there was a span of 8 bases. Germline CDR1 GTSNPN, CDR2 SVGIG (reference sequence). There are 13 residues in the CDR3. DNA for the CDR3: TGTGCCTGGGACAGGAACTCTGGAAACACCATATATTTT. The encoded protein is CAWDRNSGNTIYF.

V gene TRBV30 combines with J gene TRBJ2-1; 13 positions agree with TRBD2. Germline V CDR1 and CDR2: GTSNPN, SVGIG (reference sequence). V gave up 3 bases and J gave up 3 bases; unmatched junction bases: 8. This CDR3 comprises 17 residues. Here the CDR3 reads CAWREGLAGTLYNEQFF. The CDR3 DNA sequence: TGTGCCTGGAGGGAGGGACTAGCGGGAACGCTCTACAATGAGCAGTTCTTC. The full variable domain, completed using reference TRBV30 and TRBJ2-1, is SQTIHQWPATLVQPVGSPLSLECTVEGTSNPNLYWYRQAAGRGLQLLFYSVGIGQISSEVPQNLSASRPQDRQFILSSKKLLLSDSGFYLCAWREGLAGTLYNEQFFGPGTRLTVL.

This rearrangement joins TRBV30 to TRBJ1-1; D gene unclear. Germline V gene data show CDR1 as GTSNPN and CDR2 as SVGIG (reference sequence). CDR3 size: 14 residues. The CDR3 sequence: CAMDVGSVNTEAFF. CDR3 in DNA: TGTGCGATGGATGTGGGGAGTGTGAACACTGAAGCTTTCTTT.